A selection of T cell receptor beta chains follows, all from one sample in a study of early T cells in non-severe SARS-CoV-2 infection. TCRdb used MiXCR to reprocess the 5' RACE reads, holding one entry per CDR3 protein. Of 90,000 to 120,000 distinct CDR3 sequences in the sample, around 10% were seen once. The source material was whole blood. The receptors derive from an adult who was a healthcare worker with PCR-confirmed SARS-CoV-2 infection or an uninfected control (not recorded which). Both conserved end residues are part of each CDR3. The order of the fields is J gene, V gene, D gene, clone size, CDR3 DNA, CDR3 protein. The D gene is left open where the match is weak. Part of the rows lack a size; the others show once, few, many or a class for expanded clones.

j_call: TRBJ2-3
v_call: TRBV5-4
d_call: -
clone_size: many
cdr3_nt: TGTGCCAGCAGCTTGTCGGTGGATACGCAGTATTTT
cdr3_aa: CASSLSVDTQYF

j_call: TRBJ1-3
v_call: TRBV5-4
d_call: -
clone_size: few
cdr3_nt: TGTGCCAGCAGCTTGGGGAGGGGTTTTTCTGGAAACACCATATATTTT
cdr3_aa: CASSLGRGFSGNTIYF

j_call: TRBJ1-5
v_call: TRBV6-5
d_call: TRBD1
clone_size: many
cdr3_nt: TGTGCCAGCAGCAGGACAGGGGTCTCTGATCAGCCCCAGCATTTT
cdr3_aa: CASSRTGVSDQPQHF

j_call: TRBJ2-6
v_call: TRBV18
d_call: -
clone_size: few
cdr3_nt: TGTGCCAGCTTAACACCCCCGGACGGGTCCTCTGGGGCCAACGTCCTGACTTTC
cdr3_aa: CASLTPPDGSSGANVLTF

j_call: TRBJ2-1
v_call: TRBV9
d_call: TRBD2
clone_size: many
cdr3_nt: TGTGCCAGCAGCGCAAGACTAGCGGGATCTAATGAGCAGTTCTTC
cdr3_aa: CASSARLAGSNEQFF

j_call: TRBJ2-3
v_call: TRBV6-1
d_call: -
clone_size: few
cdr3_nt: TGTGCCAGCAGTGAACTAGACAGTCGCACAGATACGCAGTATTTT
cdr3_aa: CASSELDSRTDTQYF

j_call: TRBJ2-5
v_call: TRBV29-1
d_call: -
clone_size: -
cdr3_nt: TGCAGCGTTGAAGATCCCACGGCCACGGTGGAGACCCAGTACTTC
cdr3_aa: CSVEDPTATVETQYF

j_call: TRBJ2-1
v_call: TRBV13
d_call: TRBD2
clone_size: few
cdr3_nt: TGTGCCAGCAGCTTAGGCTCTATCGAGACTAGCGGGATAACTGAGCAGTTCTTC
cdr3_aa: CASSLGSIETSGITEQFF

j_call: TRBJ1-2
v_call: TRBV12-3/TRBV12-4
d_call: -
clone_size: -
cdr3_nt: TGTGCCAGCGTGGGAGTCTCGCCAAGCCGAGGGCGGTATGGCTACACCTTC
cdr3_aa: CASVGVSPSRGRYGYTF

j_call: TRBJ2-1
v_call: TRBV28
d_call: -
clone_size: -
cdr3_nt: TGTGCCAGCAGCCCGAACCAATTAATCAATGAGCAGTTCTTC
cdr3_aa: CASSPNQLINEQFF

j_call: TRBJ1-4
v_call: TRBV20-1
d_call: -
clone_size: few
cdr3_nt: TGCAGTGCTCCTCCGGGAGATAAAGCAACTAATGAAAAACTGTTTTTT
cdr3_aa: CSAPPGDKATNEKLFF

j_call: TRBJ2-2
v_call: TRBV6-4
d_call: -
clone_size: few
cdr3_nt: TGTGCCAGCAGGAAGGGGGTTACCGGGGAGCTGTTTTTT
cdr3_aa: CASRKGVTGELFF

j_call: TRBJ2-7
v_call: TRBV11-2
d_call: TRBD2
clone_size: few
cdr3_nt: TGTGCCAGCAGCTTAGTGACGGGACTAGCGATTATTTCCTACGAGCAGTACTTC
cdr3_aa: CASSLVTGLAIISYEQYF

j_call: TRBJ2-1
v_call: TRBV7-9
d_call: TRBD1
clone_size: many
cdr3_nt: TGTGCCAGCAGCCAACCGGGACAGGGGATGAATGAGCAGTTCTTC
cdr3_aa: CASSQPGQGMNEQFF

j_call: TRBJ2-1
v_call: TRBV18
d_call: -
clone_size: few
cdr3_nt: TGTGCCAGCTCACCACATTTCCTGGACCACTACAATGAGCAGTTCTTC
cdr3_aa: CASSPHFLDHYNEQFF

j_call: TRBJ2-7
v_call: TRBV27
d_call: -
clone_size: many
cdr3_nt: TGTGCCAGCAGTTCGACAGGTTGGCCCTACGAGCAGTACTTC
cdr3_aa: CASSSTGWPYEQYF

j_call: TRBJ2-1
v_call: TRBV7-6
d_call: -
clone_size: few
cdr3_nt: TGTGCCAGCAGCCGGGGCCTATTTTCCTACAATGAGCAGTTCTTC
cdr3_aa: CASSRGLFSYNEQFF

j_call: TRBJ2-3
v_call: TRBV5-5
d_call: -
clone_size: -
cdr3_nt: TGTGCCAGCAGCTGGGGCCAGGTCACAGATACGCAGTATTTT
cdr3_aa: CASSWGQVTDTQYF

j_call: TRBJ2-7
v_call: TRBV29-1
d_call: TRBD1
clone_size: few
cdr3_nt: TGCAGCGTGGGGGGACAGGGGTACGAGCAGTACTTC
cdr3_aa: CSVGGQGYEQYF

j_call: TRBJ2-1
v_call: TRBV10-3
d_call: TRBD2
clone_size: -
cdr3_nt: TGTGCCATCAGTGATAGCGGGGGGCGGTACAATGAGCAGTTCTTC
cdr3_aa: CAISDSGGRYNEQFF

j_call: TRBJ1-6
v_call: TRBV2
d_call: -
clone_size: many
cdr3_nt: TGTGCCAGCAGTGGAACGGACCCGAATAATTCACCCCTCCACTTT
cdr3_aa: CASSGTDPNNSPLHF

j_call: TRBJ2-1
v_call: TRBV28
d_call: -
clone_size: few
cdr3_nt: TGTGCCAGCGGCATACTGGGAGGTACCCGGTCCTACAATGAGCAGTTCTTC
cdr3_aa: CASGILGGTRSYNEQFF

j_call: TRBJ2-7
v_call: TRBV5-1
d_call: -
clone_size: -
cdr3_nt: TGCACCAGCAGCTTCACGGAGGGAGAGCAGTACTTC
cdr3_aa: CTSSFTEGEQYF

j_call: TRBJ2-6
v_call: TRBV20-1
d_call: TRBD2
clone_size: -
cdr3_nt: TGCAGTGCCTCAGCGGGAGTTTACTCTGGGGCCAACGTCCTGACTTTC
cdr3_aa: CSASAGVYSGANVLTF

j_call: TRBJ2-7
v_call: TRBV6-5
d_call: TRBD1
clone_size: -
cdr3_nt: TGTGCCAGCGGCTACAGGGGATCCGAGCAGTACTTC
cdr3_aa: CASGYRGSEQYF

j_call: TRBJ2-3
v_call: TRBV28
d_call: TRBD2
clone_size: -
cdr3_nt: TGTGCCAGCAGTTTCTATAGCGGGAGGGCCGAGGCAGATACGCAGTATTTT
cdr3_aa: CASSFYSGRAEADTQYF

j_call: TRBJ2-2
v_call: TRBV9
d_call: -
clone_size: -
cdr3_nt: TGTGCCAGCAGCGCCCCGAGTGTCACCGGGGAGCTGTTTTTT
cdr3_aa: CASSAPSVTGELFF

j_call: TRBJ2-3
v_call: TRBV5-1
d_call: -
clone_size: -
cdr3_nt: TGCGCCAGCAGCTTGGCCGTCAGGGGCGCAGATACGCAGTATTTT
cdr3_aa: CASSLAVRGADTQYF

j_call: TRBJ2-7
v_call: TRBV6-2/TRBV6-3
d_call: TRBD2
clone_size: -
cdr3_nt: TGTGCCAGCAGCCCCCGGGAGGGCCTAGACTTC
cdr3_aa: CASSPREGLDF

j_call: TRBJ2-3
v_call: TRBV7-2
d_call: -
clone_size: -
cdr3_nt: TGTGCCAGCAGCTCGGAAGGGGTTGGCGCAGATACGCAGTATTTT
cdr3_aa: CASSSEGVGADTQYF

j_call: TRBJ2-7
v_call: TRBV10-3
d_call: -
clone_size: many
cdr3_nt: TGTGCCATCAGTGAGTCGTGGGAGCAGTACTTC
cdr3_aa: CAISESWEQYF

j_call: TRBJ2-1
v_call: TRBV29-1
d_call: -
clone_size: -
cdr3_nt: TGCAGCGTTTTTTTCACAGCGGACAATGAGCAGTTCTTC
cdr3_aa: CSVFFTADNEQFF

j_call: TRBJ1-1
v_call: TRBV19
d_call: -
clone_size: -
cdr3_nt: TGTGCCAGTAGTATCCCCCCGAAAGCTTTCTTT
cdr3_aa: CASSIPPKAFF

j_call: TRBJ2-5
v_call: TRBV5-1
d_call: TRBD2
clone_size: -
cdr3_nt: TGCGCCAGCAGCCCAATTAGCGGGAGGGCCAGGGAGACCCAGTACTTC
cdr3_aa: CASSPISGRARETQYF

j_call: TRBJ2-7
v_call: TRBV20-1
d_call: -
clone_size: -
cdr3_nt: TGCAGTGCTAGAGAGAGAGGGGACGGGGCGTACGAGCAGTACTTC
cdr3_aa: CSARERGDGAYEQYF

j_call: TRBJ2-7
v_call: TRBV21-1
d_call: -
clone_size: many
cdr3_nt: TGTGCCAACCACCGAACAGGGGTTTGGCTCGAGCAGTACTTC
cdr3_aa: CANHRTGVWLEQYF

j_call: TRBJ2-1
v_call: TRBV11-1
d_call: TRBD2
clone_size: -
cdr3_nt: TGTGCCAGCAGCCCCAGGACTAGCGGGATGGATGAGCAGTTCTTC
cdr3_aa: CASSPRTSGMDEQFF

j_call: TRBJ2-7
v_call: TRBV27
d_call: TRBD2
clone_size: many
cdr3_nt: TGTGCCAGCCGCGGGAGGGGTTCCTACGAGCAGTACTTC
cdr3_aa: CASRGRGSYEQYF

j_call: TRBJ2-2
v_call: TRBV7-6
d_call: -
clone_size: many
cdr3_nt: TGTGCCAGCAGCTTACTCTCAGGGGCCCTGAACACCGGGGAGCTGTTTTTT
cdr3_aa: CASSLLSGALNTGELFF

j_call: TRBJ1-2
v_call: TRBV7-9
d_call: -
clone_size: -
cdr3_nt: TGTGCCAGCAGTTCCTCAGGGGACGGTAACTATGGCTACACCTTC
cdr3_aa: CASSSSGDGNYGYTF

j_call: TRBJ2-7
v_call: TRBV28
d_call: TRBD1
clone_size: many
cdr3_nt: TGTGCCAGCAGGCCCACAGGGGGGTACGAGCAGTACTTC
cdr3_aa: CASRPTGGYEQYF

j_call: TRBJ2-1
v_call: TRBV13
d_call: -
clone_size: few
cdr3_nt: TGTGCCAGCAGCTCTCCCCAGCTTAGGGATGAGCAGTTCTTC
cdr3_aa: CASSSPQLRDEQFF

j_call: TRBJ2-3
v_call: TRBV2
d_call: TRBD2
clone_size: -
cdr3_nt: TGTGCCAGCGGCGTCGGGAGGGCCCCCCCAGATACGCAGTATTTT
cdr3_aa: CASGVGRAPPDTQYF

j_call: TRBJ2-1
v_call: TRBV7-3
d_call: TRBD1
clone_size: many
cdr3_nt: TGTGCCAGCAGCCTGACAGGGATCTACAATGAGCAGTTCTTC
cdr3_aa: CASSLTGIYNEQFF

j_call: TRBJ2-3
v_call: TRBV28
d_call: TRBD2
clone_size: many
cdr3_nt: TGTGCCAGCAATCTCGCGGGGCCTAGCGGGAGAGGAGATACGCAGTATTTT
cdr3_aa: CASNLAGPSGRGDTQYF

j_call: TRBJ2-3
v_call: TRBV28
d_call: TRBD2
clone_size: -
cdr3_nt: TGTGCCAGCACCTTAGCGGGGGTATATGCAGATACGCAGTATTTT
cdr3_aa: CASTLAGVYADTQYF

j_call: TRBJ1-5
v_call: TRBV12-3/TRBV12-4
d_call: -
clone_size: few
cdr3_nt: TGTGCCAGCAGTTTAGGGGTGGGGTATAGCAATCAGCCCCAGCATTTT
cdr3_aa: CASSLGVGYSNQPQHF

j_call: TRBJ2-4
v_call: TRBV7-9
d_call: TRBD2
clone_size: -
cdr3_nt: TGTGCCAGCAGCGAGACTAGCGGAGTAGCCAAAAACATTCAGTACTTC
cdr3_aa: CASSETSGVAKNIQYF

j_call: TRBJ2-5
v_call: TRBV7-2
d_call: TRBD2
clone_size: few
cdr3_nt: TGTGCCAGCAGCTTATTGTTTGGGGGAGGGAGGGTAGAGACCCAGTACTTC
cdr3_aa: CASSLLFGGGRVETQYF

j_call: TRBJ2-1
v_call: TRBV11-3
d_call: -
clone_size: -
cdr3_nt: TGTGCCAGCAGCCACAGGGTCAGTGAGCAGTTCTTC
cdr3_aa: CASSHRVSEQFF

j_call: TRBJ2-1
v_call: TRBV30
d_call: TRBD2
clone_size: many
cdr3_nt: TGTGCCTGGAGTAGGGGACTAGCCACCGATGAGCAGTTCTTC
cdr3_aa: CAWSRGLATDEQFF

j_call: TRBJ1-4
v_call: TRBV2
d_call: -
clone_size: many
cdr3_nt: TGTGCCAGCACAGGGGCCGGAGAAAAACTGTTTTTT
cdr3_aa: CASTGAGEKLFF

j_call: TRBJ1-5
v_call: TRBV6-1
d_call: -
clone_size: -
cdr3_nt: TGTGCCAGCAGTGAATCTATTCCCCGGCCCCAGCATTTT
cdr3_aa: CASSESIPRPQHF